Sequencing of this T cell receptor (beta chain) was carried out in a study of memory CD4+ T cells and cytomegalovirus serostatus. Single viable CD3+CD4+CD8-CD45RO+ cells were sorted as the memory CD4+ T cells. The V end was cut by 4 bases, the J end by 6 bases, with 13 bases between. CDR1 is SGHVS and CDR2 is FQNEAQ in the germline V gene. The CDR3 runs to 14 residues. Sequencing was performed with immunoSEQ multiplex PCR; in TCRdb, only in-frame clones are kept and a portion is missing. Counted here are about 25,000 clones, less than 80% occurring once; the ten biggest clones make up about 1%. The rearrangement links TRBV7-8 to TRBJ2-1, with D unresolved. This TCR came from an adult in good health and CMV-seronegative. Sequencing was carried out using memory CD4+ T cells from blood. The CDR3 loop is CASSSKGWVNEQFF. Written as DNA, the CDR3 is TGTGCCAGCAGCTCCAAGGGTTGGGTCAATGAGCAGTTCTTC.